This entry describes one T cell receptor beta chain. Antigen specificity is unknown. The data were obtained in a study of cytomegalovirus exposure and HLA in healthy donors. In the study overall: Inside one of the first data releases sat about 85 million unique TCRs taken from HLA-typed donors.

It was with 60 Vbeta and 13 Jbeta primers that the PCR ran. Profiled with immunoSEQ multiplex PCR; TCRdb holds only in-frame clones, not every one. The sample includes under 200,000 clones, over 60% of them seen just once. The CDR3 runs 15 residues. The V gene's germline CDR1 is MDHEN and CDR2 SYDVKM. V lost 4 bases and J lost 2, with 12 bases in between. Study-level points and caveats: In a later analysis, donors in an Asian-associated ancestry cluster reportedly had fewer N-insertions in productive TCRs than the cohort mean.

The sequencing input was PBMCs. The rearrangement uses TRBV28 and TRBJ2-1; D ambiguous. This receptor was taken from a woman in her 30s in good health and CMV-seronegative. The DNA for the CDR3 is TGTGCCAGCAGTTCCATACAGACGCCCTACAATGAGCAGTTCTTC. Translating gives CASSSIQTPYNEQFF.